This T cell receptor beta chain originates from a study of blood T cell repertoires in COVID-19. Study as a whole: Italy, Spain and the United States were the sources of the convalescent and acute COVID-19 samples.

The CDR3 has 16 residues. Germline CDR1 is SGHTA and CDR2 is FQGTGA. The V and J ends lost 5 bases and 1 base, in that order; junction bases with no gene match: 5. Some clones are missing from TCRdb's copy, which holds only in-frame ones; the method was immunoSEQ multiplex PCR. The repertoire consists of more than 300,000 clones, with around 86% occurring once and the leading ten covering about 10%. Recovered status in Cohort 3 required two negative PCRs, clearance, or symptom resolution. V usage is TRBV7-3 and J usage is TRBJ2-1, with 10 nucleotides matching TRBD2. Sequenced sample: PBMCs or T cells enriched from blood (not recorded which). The TCR comes from a woman aged 18-29 years who had recovered from COVID-19. CDR3 loop: CASSLVAGGSYNEQFF. Here the CDR3 DNA reads TGTGCCAGCAGCCTCGTAGCGGGGGGATCCTACAATGAGCAGTTCTTC.